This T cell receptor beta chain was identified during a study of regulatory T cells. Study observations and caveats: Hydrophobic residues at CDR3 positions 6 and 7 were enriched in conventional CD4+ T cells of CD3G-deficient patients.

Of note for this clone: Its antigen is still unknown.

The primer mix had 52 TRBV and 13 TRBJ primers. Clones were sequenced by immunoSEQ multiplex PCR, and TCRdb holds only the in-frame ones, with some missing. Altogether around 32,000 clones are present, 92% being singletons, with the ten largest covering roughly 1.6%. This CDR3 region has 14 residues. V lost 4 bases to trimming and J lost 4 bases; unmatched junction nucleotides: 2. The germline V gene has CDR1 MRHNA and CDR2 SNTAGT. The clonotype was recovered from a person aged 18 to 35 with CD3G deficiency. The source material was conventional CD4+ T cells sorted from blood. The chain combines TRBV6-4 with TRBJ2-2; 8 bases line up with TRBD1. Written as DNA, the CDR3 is TGTGCCAGCAGTGGAACAGGGGGCACCGGGGAGCTGTTTTTT. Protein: CASSGTGGTGELFF.